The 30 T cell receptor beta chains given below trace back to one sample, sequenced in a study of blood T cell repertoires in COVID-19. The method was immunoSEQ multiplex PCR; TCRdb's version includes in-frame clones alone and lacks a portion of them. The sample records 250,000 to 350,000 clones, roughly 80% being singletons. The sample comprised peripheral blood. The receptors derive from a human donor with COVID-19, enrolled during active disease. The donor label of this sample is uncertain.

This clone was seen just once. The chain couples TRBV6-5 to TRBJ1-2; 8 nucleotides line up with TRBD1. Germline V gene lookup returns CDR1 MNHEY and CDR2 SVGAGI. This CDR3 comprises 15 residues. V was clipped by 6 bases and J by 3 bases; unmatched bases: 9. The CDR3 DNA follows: TGTGCCAGCAGCTACGACAGGGGCCCCTACTATGGCTACACCTTC. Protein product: CASSYDRGPYYGYTF.

The CDR3 here is CATQGLVDQPQHF. The CDR3 DNA reads as TGTGCCACGCAGGGGTTAGTAGATCAGCCCCAGCATTTT. The chain links TRBV24-1 to TRBJ1-5; D might be TRBD1 (6 bases). Per the germline V gene, CDR1 is KGHDR and CDR2 is SFDVKD. CDR3 size: 13 residues. The V and J ends lost 10 bases and 5 bases respectively, with 14 bases between them.

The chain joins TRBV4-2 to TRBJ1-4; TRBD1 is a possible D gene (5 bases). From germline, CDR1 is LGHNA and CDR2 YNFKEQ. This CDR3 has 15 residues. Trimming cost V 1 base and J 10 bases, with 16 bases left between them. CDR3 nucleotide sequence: TGTGCCAGCAGCCAAGTAGACAGCGAGTATGGAAAACTGTTTTTT. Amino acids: CASSQVDSEYGKLFF.

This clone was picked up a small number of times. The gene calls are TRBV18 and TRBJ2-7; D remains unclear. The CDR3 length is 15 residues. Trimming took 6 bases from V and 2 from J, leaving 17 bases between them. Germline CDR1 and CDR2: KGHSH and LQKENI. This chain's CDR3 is CASSPLHDAAYEQYF. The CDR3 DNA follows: TGTGCCAGCTCTCCTCTTCACGACGCGGCCTACGAGCAGTACTTC.

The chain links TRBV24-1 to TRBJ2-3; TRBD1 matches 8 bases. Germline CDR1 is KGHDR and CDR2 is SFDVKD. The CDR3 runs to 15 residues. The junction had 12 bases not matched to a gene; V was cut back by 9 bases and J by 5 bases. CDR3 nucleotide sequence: TGTGCCACCGGGGATTATACAGGGGGAAGAGATACGCAGTATTTT. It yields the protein CATGDYTGGRDTQYF.

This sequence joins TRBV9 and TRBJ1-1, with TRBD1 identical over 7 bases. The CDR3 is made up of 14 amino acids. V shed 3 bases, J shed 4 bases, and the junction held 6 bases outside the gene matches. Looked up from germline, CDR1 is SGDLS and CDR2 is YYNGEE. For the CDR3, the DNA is TGTGCCAGCAGCGGATACAGGGGTGGCACTGAAGCTTTCTTT. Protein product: CASSGYRGGTEAFF.

The CDR3 bases are TGCGCCAGCAGCCAAGAAAGTGGGACAGGGGGTGCAGATACGCAGTATTTT. Encoded protein: CASSQESGTGGADTQYF. V is TRBV4-3 and J is TRBJ2-3; 11 bases fit TRBD1. The CDR3 runs to 17 residues. Losses at the gene ends were 0 bases for V and 4 bases for J; bases not matched to a gene: 6. Germline loops: CDR1 LGHNA, CDR2 YSLEER.

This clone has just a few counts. In DNA form, the CDR3 reads TGTGCCAGCAGCTTAGCCGCCGGGGAGCTGTTTTTT. Protein: CASSLAAGELFF. The chain joins TRBV11-2 to TRBJ2-2; D gene unclear. This CDR3 spans 12 amino acids. V lost 1 base and J 6 bases, leaving 3 bases between the germline ends. The germline gives CDR1 SGHAT, CDR2 FQNNGV.

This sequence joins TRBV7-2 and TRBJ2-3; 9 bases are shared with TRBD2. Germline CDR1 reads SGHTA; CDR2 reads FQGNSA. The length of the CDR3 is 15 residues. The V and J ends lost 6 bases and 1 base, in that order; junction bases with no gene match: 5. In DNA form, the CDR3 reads TGTGCCAGCAGGGTGGGACTAGCAGGCACAGATACGCAGTATTTT. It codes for CASRVGLAGTDTQYF.

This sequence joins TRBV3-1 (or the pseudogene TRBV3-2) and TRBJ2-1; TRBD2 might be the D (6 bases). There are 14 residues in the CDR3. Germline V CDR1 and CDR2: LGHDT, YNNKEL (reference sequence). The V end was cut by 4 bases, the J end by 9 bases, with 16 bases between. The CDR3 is CASSPLRGVGEQFF. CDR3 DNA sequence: TGTGCCAGCAGCCCCTTACGCGGGGTGGGTGAGCAGTTCTTC.

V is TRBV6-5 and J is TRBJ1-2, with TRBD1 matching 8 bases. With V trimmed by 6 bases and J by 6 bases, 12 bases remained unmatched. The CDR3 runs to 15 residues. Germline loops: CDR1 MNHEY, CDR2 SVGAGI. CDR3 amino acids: CASRDRGSHEDGYTF. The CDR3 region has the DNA TGTGCCAGCAGAGACAGGGGCAGTCACGAGGATGGCTACACCTTC.

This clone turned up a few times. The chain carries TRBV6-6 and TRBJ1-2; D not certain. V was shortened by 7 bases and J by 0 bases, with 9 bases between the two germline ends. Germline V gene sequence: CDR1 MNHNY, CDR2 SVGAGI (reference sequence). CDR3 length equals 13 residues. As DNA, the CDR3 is TGTGCCAGCATTTCCGGTACTAACTATGGCTACACCTTC. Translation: CASISGTNYGYTF.

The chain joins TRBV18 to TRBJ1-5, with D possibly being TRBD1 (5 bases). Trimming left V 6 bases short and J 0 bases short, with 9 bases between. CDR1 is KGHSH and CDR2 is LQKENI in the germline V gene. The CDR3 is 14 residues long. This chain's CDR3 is CASSPTDSNQPQHF. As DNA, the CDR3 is TGTGCCAGCTCGCCGACAGATAGCAATCAGCCCCAGCATTTT.

The CDR3 protein is CASSEVRVAFF. The CDR3 coding sequence is TGTGCCAGCAGTGAGGTGAGAGTAGCTTTCTTT. The gene calls are TRBV2 and TRBJ1-1; D ambiguous. The length of the CDR3 is 11 residues. V lost 3 bases and J lost 10, with 9 bases in between. Germline CDR1 reads SNHLY; CDR2 reads FYNNEI.

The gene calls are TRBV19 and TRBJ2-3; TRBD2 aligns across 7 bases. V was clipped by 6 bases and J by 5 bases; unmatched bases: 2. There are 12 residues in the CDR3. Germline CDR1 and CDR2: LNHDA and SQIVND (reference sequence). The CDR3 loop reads CASRGGGDTQYF. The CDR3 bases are TGTGCCAGTAGAGGCGGGGGAGATACGCAGTATTTT.

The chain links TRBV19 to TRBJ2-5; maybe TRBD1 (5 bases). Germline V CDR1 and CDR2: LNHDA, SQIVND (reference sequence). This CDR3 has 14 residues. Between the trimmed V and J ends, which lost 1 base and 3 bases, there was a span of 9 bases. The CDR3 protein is CASSIGAREETQYF. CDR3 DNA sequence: TGTGCCAGTAGTATAGGCGCCAGGGAAGAGACCCAGTACTTC.

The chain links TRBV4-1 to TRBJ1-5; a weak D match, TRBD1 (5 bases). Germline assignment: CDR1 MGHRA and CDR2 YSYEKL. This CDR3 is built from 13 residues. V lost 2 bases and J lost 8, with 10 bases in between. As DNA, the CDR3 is TGCGCCAGCAGCCAAACCAGGGTCGAGCCCCAGCATTTT. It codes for CASSQTRVEPQHF.

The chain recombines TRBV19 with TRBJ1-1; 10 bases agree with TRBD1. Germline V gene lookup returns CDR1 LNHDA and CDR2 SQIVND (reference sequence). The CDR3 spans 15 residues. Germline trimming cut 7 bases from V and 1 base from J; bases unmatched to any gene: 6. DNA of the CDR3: TGTGCCAGTACGGACAGGGGGAGAGGGAACACTGAAGCTTTCTTT. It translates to CASTDRGRGNTEAFF. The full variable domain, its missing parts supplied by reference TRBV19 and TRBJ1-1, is DGGITQSPKYLFRKEGQNVTLSCEQNLNHDAMYWYRQDPGQGLRLIYYSQIVNDFQKGDIAEGYSVSREKKESFPLTVTSAQKNPTAFYLCASTDRGRGNTEAFFGQGTRLTVV.

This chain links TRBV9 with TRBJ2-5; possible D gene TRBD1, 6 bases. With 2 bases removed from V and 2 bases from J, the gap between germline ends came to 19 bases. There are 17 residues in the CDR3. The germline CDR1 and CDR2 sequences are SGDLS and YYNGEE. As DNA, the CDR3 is TGTGCCAGCAGCGTCCACTACCGGGACACCGAGCAAGAGACCCAGTACTTC. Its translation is CASSVHYRDTEQETQYF.

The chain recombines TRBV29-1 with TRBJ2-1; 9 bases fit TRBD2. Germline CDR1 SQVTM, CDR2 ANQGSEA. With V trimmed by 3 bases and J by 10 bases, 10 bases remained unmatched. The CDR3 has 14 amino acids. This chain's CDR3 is CSVEGSSGIGEQFF. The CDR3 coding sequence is TGCAGCGTTGAGGGGTCTAGCGGGATTGGCGAGCAGTTCTTC.

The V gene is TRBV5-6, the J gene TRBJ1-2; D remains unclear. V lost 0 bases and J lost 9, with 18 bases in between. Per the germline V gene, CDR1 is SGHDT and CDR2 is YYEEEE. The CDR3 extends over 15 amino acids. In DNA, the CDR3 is TGTGCCAGCAGCTTGGGCCCTTCGGGCCGAGGGAGCTACACCTTC. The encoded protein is CASSLGPSGRGSYTF.

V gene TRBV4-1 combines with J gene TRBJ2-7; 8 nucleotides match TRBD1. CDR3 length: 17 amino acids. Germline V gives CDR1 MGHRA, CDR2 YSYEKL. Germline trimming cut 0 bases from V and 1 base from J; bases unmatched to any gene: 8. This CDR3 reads CASSQEALTGASYEQYF. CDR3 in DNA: TGCGCCAGCAGCCAAGAAGCCCTGACAGGGGCTTCCTACGAGCAGTACTTC.

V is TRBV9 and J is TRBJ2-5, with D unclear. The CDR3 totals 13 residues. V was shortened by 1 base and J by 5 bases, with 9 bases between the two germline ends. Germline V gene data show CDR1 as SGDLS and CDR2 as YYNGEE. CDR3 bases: TGTGCCAGCAGCGTACGAGTCGCCGAGACCCAGTACTTC. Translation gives CASSVRVAETQYF.

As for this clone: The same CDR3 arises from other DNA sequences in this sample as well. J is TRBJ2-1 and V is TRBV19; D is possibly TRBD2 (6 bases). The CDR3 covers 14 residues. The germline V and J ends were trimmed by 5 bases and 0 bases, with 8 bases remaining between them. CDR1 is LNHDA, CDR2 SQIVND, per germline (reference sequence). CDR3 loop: CASSRGSSYNEQFF. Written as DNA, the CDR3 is TGTGCCAGTAGTCGGGGGAGCTCCTACAATGAGCAGTTCTTC.

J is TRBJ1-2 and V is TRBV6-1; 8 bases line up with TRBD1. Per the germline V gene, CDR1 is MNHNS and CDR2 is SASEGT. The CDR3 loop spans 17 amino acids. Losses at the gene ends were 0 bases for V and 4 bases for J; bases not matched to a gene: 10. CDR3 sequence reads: CASSEAGAGGAIYGYTF. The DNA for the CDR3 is TGTGCCAGCAGTGAAGCGGGGGCAGGGGGCGCCATCTATGGCTACACCTTC.

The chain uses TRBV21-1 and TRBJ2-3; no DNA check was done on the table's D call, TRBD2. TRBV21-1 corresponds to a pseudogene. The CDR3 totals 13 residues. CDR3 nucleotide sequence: TGTGCCGGAGGGGAGGGGGGTACAGATACGCAGTATTTT. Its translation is CAGGEGGTDTQYF.

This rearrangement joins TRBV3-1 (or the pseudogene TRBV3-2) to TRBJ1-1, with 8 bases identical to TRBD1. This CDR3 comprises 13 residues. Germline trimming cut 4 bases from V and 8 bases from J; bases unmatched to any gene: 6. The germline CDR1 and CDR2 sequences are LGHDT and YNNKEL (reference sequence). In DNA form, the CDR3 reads TGTGCCAGCAGCCCGACAGGGGCCCCCGAAGCTTTCTTT. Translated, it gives CASSPTGAPEAFF.

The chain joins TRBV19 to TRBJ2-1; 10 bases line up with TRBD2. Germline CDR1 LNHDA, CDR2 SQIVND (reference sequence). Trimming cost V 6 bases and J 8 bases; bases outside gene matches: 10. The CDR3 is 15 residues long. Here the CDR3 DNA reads TGTGCCAGTAGCGTAGCGGGAGGCCATGGATATGAGCAGTTCTTC. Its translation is CASSVAGGHGYEQFF.

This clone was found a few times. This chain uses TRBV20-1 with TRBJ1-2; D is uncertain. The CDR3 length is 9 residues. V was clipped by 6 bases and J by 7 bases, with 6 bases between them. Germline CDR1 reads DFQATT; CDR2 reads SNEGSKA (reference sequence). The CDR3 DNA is TGCAGTGCGGGCAGTGGCTACACCTTC. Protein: CSAGSGYTF.

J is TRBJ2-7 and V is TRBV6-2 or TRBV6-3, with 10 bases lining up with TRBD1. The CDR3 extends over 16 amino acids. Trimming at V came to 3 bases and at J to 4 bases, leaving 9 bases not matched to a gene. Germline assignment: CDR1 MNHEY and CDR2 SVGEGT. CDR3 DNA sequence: TGTGCCAGCAGTTATGCTCCGGGACAGGGGTCGTACGAGCAGTACTTC. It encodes CASSYAPGQGSYEQYF.